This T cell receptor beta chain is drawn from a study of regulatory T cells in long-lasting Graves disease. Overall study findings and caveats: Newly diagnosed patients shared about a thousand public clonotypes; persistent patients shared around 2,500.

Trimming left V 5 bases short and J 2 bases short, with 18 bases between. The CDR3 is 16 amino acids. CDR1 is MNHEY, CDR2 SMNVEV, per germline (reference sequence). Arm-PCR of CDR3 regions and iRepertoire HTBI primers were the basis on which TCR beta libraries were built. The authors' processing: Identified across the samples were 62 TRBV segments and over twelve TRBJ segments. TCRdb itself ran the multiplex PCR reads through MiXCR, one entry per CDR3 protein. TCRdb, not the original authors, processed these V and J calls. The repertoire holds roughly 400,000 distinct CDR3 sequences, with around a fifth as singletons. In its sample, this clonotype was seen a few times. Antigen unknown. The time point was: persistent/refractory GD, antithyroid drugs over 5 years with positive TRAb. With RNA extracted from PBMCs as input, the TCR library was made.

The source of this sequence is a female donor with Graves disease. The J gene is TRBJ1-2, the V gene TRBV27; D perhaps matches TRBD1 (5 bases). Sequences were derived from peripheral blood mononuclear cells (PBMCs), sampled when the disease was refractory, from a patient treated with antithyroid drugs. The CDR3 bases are TGTGCCAGCAGTCCGAGCGGAGGGACTGGCAACTATGGCTACACCTTC. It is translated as CASSPSGGTGNYGYTF.